This T cell receptor (beta chain) stems from a study of memory B cells and T cells in multiple sclerosis. As concerns this clone: Its specificity is unknown.

After stimulus-free culture, autoproliferating CFSE-dim and non-proliferating CFSE-high T cells were sequenced separately. Roughly 5.2x10^7 CFSE-labeled PBMCs were cultured around seven days unstimulated, then replicate wells were pooled. PBMCs were labeled with around 0.5 uM CFSE and cultured without exogenous stimuli. The table came from immunoSEQ multiplex PCR; TCRdb's copy has only in-frame clones and leaves some out. This sample has 40,000 to 50,000 clones, with 82% found just once. This CDR3 spans 15 amino acids. Between the trimmed V and J ends, which lost 5 bases and 5 bases, there was a span of 19 bases. The germline gives CDR1 GTSNPN, CDR2 SVGIG (reference sequence).

The sequenced sample was PBMCs from blood kept in culture. This TCR derives from a human donor with multiple sclerosis. The V call is TRBV30, the J call TRBJ1-5, with TRBD1 as a possible D gene (6 bases). CDR3 nucleotides: TGTGCCTGGGCGGACAGCGTAAACCGACATCAGCCCCAGCATTTT. Translated, it gives CAWADSVNRHQPQHF.